A single TCR beta chain is shown here with its context. The antigen is not known. Noted treatment: randomized to nivolumab then ipilimumab (arm A) or the reverse (arm B). The CDR3 is made up of 15 amino acids. The germline gives CDR1 SGHNT, CDR2 YENEEA. Trimming removed 5 bases from V and 6 bases from J; junction bases left unmatched: 10. These data belong to a study of sequential checkpoint blockade in melanoma. Study information: First-line arms were nivolumab then ipilimumab, or the reverse, randomized 1:1. Maintenance nivolumab came after either treatment sequence. Matched biopsies came pretreatment and at week 13 for approximately 21 patients.

The protocol was immunoSEQ multiplex PCR, while the TCRdb copy is restricted to in-frame clones and leaves out a portion. The data hold about 12,000 clones, with approximately 24% observed a single time. Study-level points and caveats: Response in arm A was associated with pretreatment TIL clonality.

Sequenced material: tumor tissue (inferred from file names), taken from a patient given nivolumab and ipilimumab in sequence. The V call is TRBV11-3, the J call TRBJ2-1, with 7 bases matching TRBD1. This TCR was recovered from a human donor with melanoma. The DNA of the CDR3 is TGTGCCAGCAGCCTTCGACAGGGACCCGCCAATGAGCAGTTCTTC. Protein sequence: CASSLRQGPANEQFF.